This paragraph covers one T cell receptor (beta chain) sequence. Its antigen is not known. This sample is part of a study of monozygotic twins with inflammatory bowel disease. Study results and limitations: Extra variability in the repertoires of patients may have come from differing immunosuppressive treatments. It was in IBD patients that TCRbeta diversity (inverse Simpson) was lower than in healthy co-twins.

Each UMI harboured a 6-nucleotide sample barcode and was appended via template switching. From the 5' RACE reads, TCRdb lists one entry per CDR3 protein and no DNA. This sample's table reports fewer than 550,000 distinct CDR3 sequences. Germline CDR1 MNHNS, CDR2 SASEGT. This CDR3 is built from 16 residues. Staff drew a roughly 2.5 ml blood sample from each donor. The chain is built from TRBV6-1 and TRBJ2-4; as DNA is missing, the TRBD1 call by TCRdb cannot be tested. This receptor was obtained from a human donor with ulcerative colitis or Crohn's disease, or a healthy co-twin of an affected twin (not recorded which). The sequencing sample was made of blood. CDR3 residues: CASSSGTPLAKNIQYF.